This T cell receptor (beta chain) was profiled in a study of cytomegalovirus exposure and HLA in healthy donors. CDR3 size: 14 residues. Per the germline V gene, CDR1 is PRHDT and CDR2 is FYEKMQ (reference sequence). J was trimmed by 6 bases and V by 4 bases; bases with no gene match: 5. PCR primers comprised 60 Vbeta and 13 Jbeta primers. Sequencing used immunoSEQ multiplex PCR; TCRdb keeps in-frame clones, though not all of them. The table lists 200,000 to 250,000 clones, over 65% of them singletons. Sequenced sample: PBMCs. This TCR was sampled from a man in his late teens or twenties in good health and CMV-seronegative. The chain joins TRBV13 to TRBJ2-3; 9 bases line up with TRBD1. The CDR3 DNA follows: TGTGCCAGCAGCTCTTACAGGGGGCGGGATACGCAGTATTTT. Amino acid sequence: CASSSYRGRDTQYF.